Following are 18 T cell receptor beta chains from one sample sequenced in a study of control samples from healthy donors and cancer patients. The protocol was immunoSEQ multiplex PCR, while the TCRdb copy is restricted to in-frame clones and leaves out a portion. This sample yields approximately 100,000 clones, of which about 89% are seen a single time; 21% belongs to the top ten. Sequenced material: blood. Receptor source: a man aged 25-40 years in good health.

This clone was detected only once. CDR3 region: CASSFSMTVTCGYTF. CDR3 sequence (DNA): TGTGCCAGCAGTTTTTCCATGACAGTAACCTGTGGCTACACCTTC. This chain joins TRBV7-9 and TRBJ1-2; D perhaps matches TRBD1 (5 bases). The CDR3 sequence is 15 residues long. Germline CDR1 is SEHNR and CDR2 is FQNEAQ (reference sequence). With 6 bases removed from V and 7 bases from J, the gap between germline ends came to 21 bases.

The chain links TRBV11-1 to TRBJ2-5, with 11 bases matching TRBD2. With V trimmed by 6 bases and J by 0 bases, 3 bases remained unmatched. The CDR3 contains 15 residues. Germline loops: CDR1 SGHAT, CDR2 FQDESV (reference sequence). The CDR3: CASRLAGADQETQYF. DNA for the CDR3: TGTGCCAGCAGACTAGCGGGGGCCGACCAAGAGACCCAGTACTTC.

The genes are TRBV11-2 and TRBJ2-5; 7 bases are a match to TRBD1. The CDR3 is 15 amino acids. Germline CDR1 and CDR2: SGHAT and FQNNGV. After removal of 5 bases from V and 4 bases from J, the junction contained 10 bases not matched to a gene. CDR3 DNA: TGTGCCAGCAGCCGACCAGGGGGAAGGGCAGAGACCCAGTACTTC. It encodes CASSRPGGRAETQYF.

This chain uses TRBV24-1 with TRBJ1-1; 8 nucleotides line up with TRBD1. CDR1 is KGHDR, CDR2 SFDVKD, per germline. This CDR3 has 13 amino acids. V lost 7 bases and J lost 1; bases outside the gene matches: 1. The CDR3 loop reads CATRGTGNTEAFF. The DNA of the CDR3 is TGTGCCACCAGGGGGACAGGGAACACTGAAGCTTTCTTT.

This clone has more than one count but fewer than ten. The V and J genes are TRBV18 and TRBJ1-1; D remains unclear. Germline assignment: CDR1 KGHSH and CDR2 LQKENI. Between the trimmed V and J ends, which lost 5 bases and 4 bases, there was a span of 8 bases. The CDR3 is 12 residues long. The DNA of the CDR3 is TGTGCCAGCTCAGGAGATGGCACTGAAGCTTTCTTT. Translating gives CASSGDGTEAFF.

A word on this clone: Within the sample, other DNA sequences also encode this same CDR3. This sequence joins TRBV30 and TRBJ1-5; TRBD1 is a possible D gene (6 bases). V gave up 0 bases and J gave up 4 bases, with 13 bases separating them. The CDR3 extends over 15 amino acids. Germline CDR1 is GTSNPN and CDR2 is SVGIG (reference sequence). CDR3 sequence reads: CAWSVGGGRNQPQHF. CDR3 coding DNA: TGTGCCTGGAGTGTCGGAGGGGGGAGAAATCAGCCCCAGCATTTT.

This clone has more than one count but fewer than ten. The chain recombines TRBV28 with TRBJ1-2; the match to TRBD1 covers 7 bases. Trimming at V came to 11 bases and at J to 3 bases, leaving 6 bases not matched to a gene. Germline CDR1 is MDHEN and CDR2 is SYDVKM. The CDR3 runs to 12 residues. The CDR3 reads CASYDRDYGYTF. The CDR3 nucleotides are TGTGCCTCCTATGACAGGGACTATGGCTACACCTTC.

The V gene is TRBV5-1, the J gene TRBJ2-5; 7 bases align to TRBD1. The germline V gene has CDR1 SGHRS and CDR2 YFSETQ. V lost 4 bases, J lost 4 bases, and 7 bases stayed unmatched. This CDR3 region has 14 residues. The CDR3 region has the DNA TGCGCCAGCAGCATAGGACAGGAAAGAGAGACCCAGTACTTC. Protein product: CASSIGQERETQYF.

The genes are TRBV11-2 and TRBJ2-1; no clear D. Trimming removed 5 bases from V and 4 bases from J, with 9 bases in between. In germline, CDR1 is SGHAT, CDR2 FQNNGV. The CDR3 consists of 13 residues. For the CDR3, the DNA is TGTGCCAGCAGCCCCGGACGGTACAATGAGCAGTTCTTC. Translated: CASSPGRYNEQFF.

The V and J genes are TRBV2 and TRBJ1-2, with D hard to call. The CDR3 consists of 14 residues. V lost 0 bases, J lost 8 bases, and 13 bases lay in between. Germline lookup yields CDR1 SNHLY and CDR2 FYNNEI. CDR3 amino acids: CASSEAGQPEGYTF. CDR3 in DNA: TGTGCCAGCAGTGAAGCAGGGCAGCCGGAAGGCTACACCTTC.

This clone showed up just a few times. The chain has TRBV5-1 and TRBJ1-6, with D perhaps matching TRBD1 (5 bases). V dropped 0 bases and J dropped 0 bases, with 13 bases sitting between them. The CDR3 is made up of 18 amino acids. CDR1 and CDR2 from the germline V gene are SGHRS and YFSETQ. The CDR3 DNA reads as TGCGCCAGCAGCTTGGAAGGGACTTCCAGCTCCTATAATTCACCCCTCCACTTT. Protein sequence: CASSLEGTSSSYNSPLHF. Using reference TRBV5-1 and TRBJ1-6 for the parts outside the CDR3, the full variable domain is KAGVTQTPRYLIKTRGQQVTLSCSPISGHRSVSWYQQTPGQGLQFLFEYFSETQRNKGNFPGRFSGRQFSNSRSEMNVSTLELGDSALYLCASSLEGTSSSYNSPLHFGNGTRLTVT.

CDR3: CASSLQGFSYNEQFF. The CDR3 DNA reads as TGTGCCAGCAGCTTGCAGGGGTTCTCCTACAATGAGCAGTTCTTC. The chain employs TRBV11-1 and TRBJ2-1, with D possibly TRBD1 on 6 matching bases. This CDR3 is 15 amino acids long. Trimming shortened V by 3 bases and J by 0 bases, and 9 bases separated the two germline ends. Germline loops: CDR1 SGHAT, CDR2 FQDESV (reference sequence).

This chain connects TRBV4-1 to TRBJ1-1, with 7 bases fitting TRBD1. The CDR3 has 19 amino acids. The J segment lost 5 bases and the V segment lost 3 bases, leaving 21 bases of the junction unmatched. Germline V gene data show CDR1 as MGHRA and CDR2 as YSYEKL. CDR3 loop: CASSQPRINRGNVRTEAFF. CDR3 DNA sequence: TGCGCCAGCAGCCAGCCAAGGATTAACAGGGGAAATGTAAGGACTGAAGCTTTCTTT.

The genes are TRBV29-1 and TRBJ1-1, with TRBD1 matching over 8 bases. The CDR3 length is 13 residues. J lost 4 bases, V lost 7 bases, and 8 bases had no gene match. In germline, CDR1 is SQVTM, CDR2 ANQGSEA. Written as DNA, the CDR3 is TGCAGCGCCCAGACAGGGGTTAGCACTGAAGCTTTCTTT. Translated, it gives CSAQTGVSTEAFF.

The chain has TRBV18 and TRBJ2-7; a possible D gene is TRBD1 (6 bases). Trimming removed 3 bases at V and 2 bases at J, with 8 bases between. Germline lookup yields CDR1 KGHSH and CDR2 LQKENI. The CDR3 runs 13 residues. The CDR3 bases are TGTGCCAGCTCACCCCGGGACACCTACGAGCAGTACTTC. It translates to CASSPRDTYEQYF. The whole variable domain, filled in from reference TRBV18 and TRBJ2-7, reads NAGVMQNPRHLVRRRGQEARLRCSPMKGHSHVYWYRQLPEEGLKFMVYLQKENIIDESGMPKERFSAEFPKEGPSILRIQQVVRGDSAAYFCASSPRDTYEQYFGPGTRLTVT.

This chain connects TRBV18 to TRBJ1-6, with 8 bases aligning to TRBD1. Trimming took 2 bases from V and 10 from J; bases not matched to a gene: 7. CDR3 size: 15 residues. From germline, CDR1 is KGHSH and CDR2 LQKENI. In DNA, the CDR3 is TGTGCCAGCTCACCAGGACAGGGTTTGGAATCACCCCTCCACTTT. Encoded protein: CASSPGQGLESPLHF.

This sequence joins TRBV4-2 and TRBJ2-7; 8 bases fit TRBD2. The CDR3 has 17 residues. V lost 0 bases, J lost 6 bases, and 13 bases stayed unmatched. Germline lookup yields CDR1 LGHNA and CDR2 YNFKEQ. CDR3 sequence: CASSQDSASGYPCEQYV. CDR3 bases: TGTGCCAGCAGCCAAGATAGCGCTAGCGGGTACCCCTGCGAGCAGTACGTC.

The chain couples TRBV28 to TRBJ1-6; D uncertain. Germline assignment: CDR1 MDHEN and CDR2 SYDVKM. This CDR3 has 13 residues. V gave up 8 bases and J gave up 3 bases, with 8 bases separating them. The CDR3 nucleotides are TGTGCCAGCCTAGAACGCTATAATTCACCCCTCCACTTT. Its protein is CASLERYNSPLHF.